This TCR beta chain derives from a study of T-cell reconstitution after alpha-beta-depleted transplantation in children. General observations from the study: Some patients' high day-60 TCRbeta diversity was traced to surviving recipient T cells and thymic progenitors. Hyperexpanded clones declined; after one year, newly produced T cells mostly supplied diversity.

CDR3 size: 16 residues. The J segment lost 2 bases and the V segment lost 5 bases, leaving 9 bases of the junction unmatched. Germline CDR1 and CDR2: MNHEY and SMNVEV (reference sequence). This clonotype was observed at least ten times. Antigen specificity is unknown. The TCRbeta library was prepared with unique molecular identifiers. Each CDR3 protein gets one entry after TCRdb re-called the PCR reads with MiXCR. In the table there are approximately 300,000 distinct CDR3 sequences, roughly 9.1% of which are singletons. The clonotype was recovered from a boy less than two years old with acute myeloid leukemia, due to receive a stem cell transplant. The sample consisted of PBMCs, taken before TCRalphabeta/CD19-depleted stem cell transplant. This chain joins TRBV27 and TRBJ2-7, with TRBD1 matching 10 bases. In DNA, the CDR3 is TGTGCCAGCAGTCTAGGGACAGGGGCAATCGCCTACGAGCAGTACTTC. This translates into CASSLGTGAIAYEQYF.